These 5 T cell receptor beta chains came from one sample sequenced in a study of cytotoxic CD8 clonotypes in ibrutinib-treated CLL. Profiled with immunoSEQ multiplex PCR; TCRdb holds only in-frame clones, not every one. The sample yields approximately 130,000 clones, 84% seen once. The specimen was PBMCs, collected after 24 months of ibrutinib treatment. The receptors come from a human donor with chronic lymphocytic leukemia.

The chain joins TRBV27 to TRBJ2-7; the match to TRBD1 covers 8 bases. Germline V lookup: CDR1 MNHEY, CDR2 SMNVEV (reference sequence). Trimming took 5 bases from V and 4 from J; bases not matched to a gene: 7. CDR3 size: 14 residues. The CDR3 DNA reads as TGTGCCAGCAGTAGGTCGCAGGGGGCGTACGAGCAGTACTTC. Translated, it gives CASSRSQGAYEQYF.

The rearrangement joins TRBV28 to TRBJ2-7, with TRBD1 matching over 7 bases. The CDR3 is 12 amino acids. In germline, CDR1 is MDHEN, CDR2 SYDVKM. The CDR3 DNA reads TGTAGGGCTCGACAGGGCCCCTACGAGCAGTACTTC. Encoded protein: CRARQGPYEQYF.

The chain has TRBV6-1 and TRBJ1-2; 7 nucleotides match TRBD1. With V trimmed by 4 bases and J by 5 bases, 4 bases remained unmatched. The CDR3 is 13 amino acids. The V gene's germline CDR1 is MNHNS and CDR2 SASEGT. CDR3 in DNA: TGTGCCAGCAGTGGGACAGGCAGTTATGGCTACACCTTC. Amino acid sequence: CASSGTGSYGYTF.

The V and J genes are TRBV2 and TRBJ2-3; possibly TRBD2 for D (6 bases). Germline CDR1 is SNHLY and CDR2 is FYNNEI. V dropped 6 bases and J dropped 3 bases, with 13 bases sitting between them. The CDR3 contains 14 residues. CDR3 DNA sequence: TGTGCCAGCAGGGCGGGCGGGGTAACAGATACGCAGTATTTT. Its translation is CASRAGGVTDTQYF.

V is TRBV6-5 and J is TRBJ2-1; the D gene is possibly TRBD1 (5 bases). Germline loops: CDR1 MNHEY, CDR2 SVGAGI. V lost 1 base and J 5 bases, leaving 6 bases between the germline ends. CDR3 size: 13 residues. DNA of the CDR3: TGTGCCAGCAGTTACTTACAGGACAATGAGCAGTTCTTC. Its protein is CASSYLQDNEQFF.